One and the same sample provided the 24 T cell receptor beta chains below, sequenced in a study of T-cell reconstitution after alpha-beta-depleted transplantation in children. It was with unique molecular identifiers that the TCRbeta library was prepared. TCRdb re-called the PCR reads through MiXCR, storing one row per CDR3 protein. The data show a few hundred thousand distinct CDR3 sequences, about 14% seen once. This specimen was PBMCs, taken from the stem cell graft. The receptors here all came from a human donor who donated a stem cell graft to a child with Fanconi anemia.

This clonotype appeared many times. The J gene is TRBJ2-3, the V gene TRBV25-1; 8 bases line up with TRBD2. Germline V gene lookup returns CDR1 MGHDK and CDR2 SYGVNS. The CDR3 has 17 amino acids. With V trimmed by 3 bases and J by 2 bases, 10 bases remained unmatched. CDR3 region: CASSESGGVLNTDTQYF. DNA of the CDR3: TGTGCCAGCAGTGAGAGCGGGGGAGTCCTGAACACAGATACGCAGTATTTT.

This clonotype was seen at least ten times. J is TRBJ2-3 and V is TRBV5-1; TRBD2 is a possible D gene (6 bases). V was trimmed by 7 bases and J by 8 bases, leaving 8 bases between them. CDR1 is SGHRS, CDR2 YFSETQ, per germline. The CDR3 has 10 amino acids. The CDR3 protein is CASGEVTQYF. CDR3 nucleotide sequence: TGCGCCAGCGGGGAGGTTACGCAGTATTTT.

V is TRBV12-3 or TRBV12-4 and J is TRBJ1-6, with TRBD1 matching 9 bases. The junction had 11 bases not matched to a gene; V was cut back by 0 bases and J by 8 bases. The CDR3 runs 18 residues. CDR3 loop: CASSLAPQQGAGYSPLHF. As DNA, the CDR3 is TGTGCCAGCAGTTTAGCGCCCCAACAGGGGGCAGGTTATTCACCCCTCCACTTT.

The V and J genes are TRBV5-5 and TRBJ2-1; D is unclear. The germline V gene encodes CDR1 SGHKS and CDR2 YYEKEE (reference sequence). V gave up 6 bases and J gave up 3 bases, with 4 bases separating them. This CDR3 contains 11 residues. The CDR3, as DNA: TGTGCCAGCATCGTCTACAATGAGCAGTTCTTC. It is translated as CASIVYNEQFF.

This clonotype was counted a few times. V usage is TRBV7-8 and J usage is TRBJ1-4, with no clear D. Deletions cut 1 base from V and 5 bases from J, with 11 bases between. Germline V CDR1 and CDR2: SGHVS, FQNEAQ. This CDR3 spans 15 amino acids. CDR3 protein: CASSLGGYRNEKLFF. The CDR3, as DNA: TGTGCCAGCAGCTTAGGCGGCTATAGGAATGAAAAACTGTTTTTT.

This clonotype was seen at least ten times. V and J are TRBV5-1 and TRBJ1-2; no definite D call. The germline V and J ends were trimmed by 0 bases and 4 bases, with 13 bases remaining between them. The V gene's germline CDR1 is SGHRS and CDR2 YFSETQ. The CDR3 runs to 15 residues. DNA for the CDR3: TGCGCCAGCAGCTTGGAGAGGCCAGCGGTCTATGGCTACACCTTC. Translation gives CASSLERPAVYGYTF. Based on the CDR3 plus reference TRBV5-1 and TRBJ1-2, the full variable domain is KAGVTQTPRYLIKTRGQQVTLSCSPISGHRSVSWYQQTPGQGLQFLFEYFSETQRNKGNFPGRFSGRQFSNSRSEMNVSTLELGDSALYLCASSLERPAVYGYTFGSGTRLTVV.

This clonotype was observed many times. DNA of the CDR3: TGCGCCAGCAGCCAAGAGGGACTGCGTACACAGCAGTTCTTC. It codes for CASSQEGLRTQQFF. The chain has TRBV4-3 and TRBJ2-1; perhaps TRBD2 as D (6 bases). The CDR3 is 14 amino acids. Trimming pared 0 bases from V and 11 bases from J, leaving 14 bases between. Germline V gives CDR1 LGHNA, CDR2 YSLEER.

This clonotype has only a few counts. The chain employs TRBV10-3 and TRBJ2-5; D may match TRBD1 or TRBD2 (5 bases each). The CDR3 loop spans 16 amino acids. The germline V gene encodes CDR1 ENHRY and CDR2 SYGVKD. V was cut by 0 bases and J by 5 bases, with 16 bases left in between. CDR3 bases: TGTGCCATCAGTGAGTCAAGGGTCGGGGCGACGGAGACCCAGTACTTC. It translates to CAISESRVGATETQYF.

The J gene is TRBJ2-1, the V gene TRBV5-1; D is possibly TRBD1 or TRBD2 (5 bases each). The CDR3 runs to 16 residues. Trimming left V 0 bases short and J 0 bases short, with 10 bases between. Germline CDR1 is SGHRS and CDR2 is YFSETQ. The CDR3 DNA reads as TGCGCCAGCAGCTTGGAAAAGGGGAGCTCCTACAATGAGCAGTTCTTC. Its translation: CASSLEKGSSYNEQFF.

This clonotype was picked up a small number of times. The chain couples TRBV12-5 to TRBJ2-3; 10 nucleotides align to TRBD2. Germline CDR1 LGHNT, CDR2 FRNRAP. The CDR3 is 16 amino acids. Trimming at V came to 1 base and at J to 5 bases, leaving 6 bases not matched to a gene. The CDR3 nucleotides are TGTGCTAGTGGTTTGGATTTAGCGGGGGGTGGAGATACGCAGTATTTT. Translation: CASGLDLAGGGDTQYF.

Ten or more counts support this clonotype. This chain links TRBV5-1 with TRBJ1-1, with D possibly matching TRBD1 (6 bases). The CDR3 covers 14 residues. The germline V gene has CDR1 SGHRS and CDR2 YFSETQ. V was trimmed by 3 bases and J by 4 bases, leaving 13 bases between them. CDR3 sequence (DNA): TGCGCCAGCAGCTCTCTAGGGGGTCCCACTGAAGCTTTCTTT. It specifies CASSSLGGPTEAFF.

This clonotype has ten or more counts. This chain uses TRBV12-3 or TRBV12-4 with TRBJ2-3; D uncertain. This CDR3 spans 12 amino acids. V was pared by 7 bases and J by 3 bases, with 8 bases between. CDR3 nucleotide sequence: TGTGCCAGCACCCTCAGTACAGATACGCAGTATTTT. The encoded protein is CASTLSTDTQYF.

The chain combines TRBV12-3 or TRBV12-4 with TRBJ1-3; D not resolved. The V and J ends lost 6 bases and 0 bases respectively, with 12 bases between them. This CDR3 region has 15 residues. The chain's CDR3 is CASRPRGTSGNTIYF. CDR3 nucleotide sequence: TGTGCCAGCAGGCCCCGGGGAACCTCTGGAAACACCATATATTTT.

The chain is built from TRBV20-1 and TRBJ2-1; 10 bases are shared with TRBD2. There are 15 residues in the CDR3. V shed 3 bases and J 4 bases; nucleotides not matched to a gene: 6. Germline V CDR1 and CDR2: DFQATT, SNEGSKA (reference sequence). The CDR3 nucleotides are TGCAGTGCTAGGCGGACTAGCGGAGTATACAATGAGCAGTTCTTC. Protein sequence: CSARRTSGVYNEQFF.

The table lists this clonotype with many counts. This chain uses TRBV27 with TRBJ1-2; D is possibly TRBD1 (6 bases). Germline assignment: CDR1 MNHEY and CDR2 SMNVEV (reference sequence). With 5 bases removed from V and 4 bases from J, the gap between germline ends came to 11 bases. The CDR3 runs to 13 residues. DNA for the CDR3: TGTGCCAGCAGTCCTACAGGGTTCTATGGCTACACCTTC. It yields the protein CASSPTGFYGYTF.

This clonotype was seen a few times. This chain joins TRBV10-1 and TRBJ1-1; D remains ambiguous. Trimming removed 2 bases at V and 2 bases at J, with 6 bases between. The CDR3 spans 13 residues. The V gene's germline CDR1 is WNHNN and CDR2 SYGVQD (reference sequence). The CDR3 DNA sequence: TGCGCCAGCAGTGAGGACGGAAACACTGAAGCTTTCTTT. Translation: CASSEDGNTEAFF.

This clonotype was counted a few times. The genes are TRBV12-3 or TRBV12-4 and TRBJ2-5, with D possibly matching TRBD2 (6 bases). This CDR3 has 16 residues. V lost 3 bases and J 3 bases, leaving 17 bases between the germline ends. The DNA for the CDR3 is TGTGCCAGCAGTTTGGGACGCGGAGGGACCGAAGAGACCCAGTACTTC. This gives the protein CASSLGRGGTEETQYF.

This clonotype has a handful of counts. The V call is TRBV10-2, the J call TRBJ1-6; D unresolved. The V end was cut by 1 base, the J end by 8 bases, with 18 bases between. This CDR3 comprises 17 residues. Per the germline V gene, CDR1 is WSHSY and CDR2 is SAAADI. This chain's CDR3 is CASSELAATASYSPLHF. Here the CDR3 DNA reads TGCGCCAGCAGTGAGTTAGCAGCGACGGCCTCTTATTCACCCCTCCACTTT.

This clonotype appeared a few times. The chain employs TRBV10-3 and TRBJ1-5; no clear D gene. Trimming pared 5 bases from V and 4 bases from J, leaving 9 bases between. This CDR3 comprises 13 residues. Per germline, CDR1 ENHRY and CDR2 SYGVKD. Here the CDR3 DNA reads TGTGCCATCAGTAAGGACGGTAATCAGCCCCAGCATTTT. This translates into CAISKDGNQPQHF.

The chain joins TRBV5-1 to TRBJ2-1; no clear D. Germline assignment: CDR1 SGHRS and CDR2 YFSETQ. V was cut by 1 base and J by 4 bases, with 9 bases left in between. This CDR3 is 14 amino acids long. The CDR3 region has the DNA TGCGCCAGCAGCTTGCGGGCAGGTTACAATGAGCAGTTCTTC. The encoded protein is CASSLRAGYNEQFF.

In its sample, this clonotype was seen a few times. This may come from a read error, since a much larger clone is one base off. V gene TRBV20-1 combines with J gene TRBJ2-3; 10 positions agree with TRBD2. Germline V CDR1 and CDR2: DFQATT, SNEGSKA (reference sequence). This CDR3 is built from 14 residues. The CDR3 sequence is CSSRRAGGPHTQYF. The CDR3 DNA sequence: TGCTCCTCAAGGAGAGCGGGGGGGCCACATACGCAGTATTTT.

Ten or more counts support this clonotype. This chain connects TRBV12-3 or TRBV12-4 to TRBJ2-7; D might be TRBD2 (5 bases). Trimming shortened V by 6 bases and J by 2 bases, and 14 bases separated the two germline ends. The CDR3 contains 14 residues. CDR3 sequence: CASRAAGYTYEQYF. The CDR3 DNA is TGTGCCAGCAGAGCCGCGGGCTATACCTACGAGCAGTACTTC.

This clonotype was detected a few times. This chain uses TRBV6-2 or TRBV6-3 with TRBJ2-2; no firm D call. Trimming took 6 bases from V and 3 from J, leaving 11 bases between them. This CDR3 spans 14 amino acids. Germline values: CDR1 MNHEY, CDR2 SVGEGT. In nucleotides, the CDR3 is TGTGCCAGCAGAAAGCAGGAAGACACCGGGGAGCTGTTTTTT. This sequence encodes CASRKQEDTGELFF.

This clonotype was recorded a few times. The genes are TRBV20-1 and TRBJ1-4; 9 bases agree with TRBD1. Germline assignment: CDR1 DFQATT and CDR2 SNEGSKA (reference sequence). After removal of 3 bases from V and 16 bases from J, the junction contained 6 bases not matched to a gene. This CDR3 region has 11 residues. This chain's CDR3 is CSASLPDRGFF. DNA for the CDR3: TGCAGTGCTAGTCTCCCGGACAGGGGGTTTTTT.